This TCR beta chain was profiled in a study of T cell repertoires in cytomegalovirus infection. TCRdb analysed the reads with MiXCR anew, one entry per CDR3 protein. This table has around 140,000 distinct CDR3 sequences, about 6.3% appearing once. Study observations and caveats: HLA-C-restricted TCR beta clonotypes specific for CMV led the ex vivo response.

CDR1 and CDR2 from the germline V gene are SGHVS and FQNEAQ. This CDR3 is 16 amino acids long. V lost 0 bases and J 0 bases, leaving 11 bases between the germline ends. This clonotype showed up many times. What it binds is not known. This rearrangement joins TRBV7-8 to TRBJ1-2; possible D gene TRBD1, 6 bases. Sequencing used PBMCs. This clonotype was obtained from a human donor in good health (CMV status not recorded). Some clones in this sample may be carry-over from other donors' samples. The CDR3 DNA is TGTGCCAGCAGCTTAGCCGGGGAGGGGGCTAACTATGGCTACACCTTC. This gives the protein CASSLAGEGANYGYTF.